This section outlines one T cell receptor beta chain sequence together with its context. The sample comes from a study of Ad26.COV2.S vaccination and SARS-CoV-2 variants. Across the whole study: It was the COV1001 Ad26.COV2.S trial arm that included the donor.

Treatment: roughly 18 received Ad26.COV2.S at low or high dose, single or two shots; about 5 received placebo; per-sample allocation not given. Each sample was drawn 63 days after the first injection (of vaccine or placebo). An 18-55-year-old adult in Boston served as donor. Vaccination employed an Ad26 vector expressing the Wuhan-strain SARS-CoV-2 spike. The table came from immunoSEQ multiplex PCR; TCRdb's copy has only in-frame clones and leaves some out. The table lists about 280,000 clones, around 87% of them singletons. CDR3 length: 14 amino acids. Trimming removed 0 bases from V and 2 bases from J, with 8 bases in between.

The V gene is TRBV5-3, the J gene TRBJ1-2; D uncertain. TRBV5-3 is an ORF, with its function uncertain. The sample in question was peripheral blood, obtained in a trial of Ad26.COV2.S vaccine versus placebo. The source is a person aged 18 to 65 who received the Ad26.COV2.S COVID-19 vaccine or a placebo. The CDR3 region has the DNA TGTGCCAGAAGCTTGGCATATGAAAACTATGGCTACACCTTC. Translation: CARSLAYENYGYTF.